Following are 5 T cell receptor beta chains from one sample sequenced in a study of beta chain features in type 1 diabetes (dated by TCRdb to the late 2010s). Library construction relied on the immunoSEQ multiplex PCR assay. The High Capacity cDNA Reverse Transcription Kit was used to reverse transcribe all of the isolated RNA, meaning that expressed TCRB transcripts were what got sequenced. TCRdb carries this immuneACCESS record with in-frame sequences only. Its versions omit some clonotypes, under half of them owing to an unresolved V gene in the studies checked, with the rest unexplained. For this sample the table gives approximately 470,000 clones, of which 30% were detected only once. Roughly 0.06% of the sample lies in the top ten. Input material: naive CD4+ T cells from blood. Read against the paper, the sample's cell subset or site label means: true naive CD4+ T cells. The source is a man between 18 and 35 years old in good health.

This clone appeared a few times. This specimen includes other DNA sequences encoding the same CDR3. The rearrangement uses TRBV7-2 and TRBJ2-3; no definite D call. CDR1 SGHTA and CDR2 FQGNSA come from the germline V gene. The CDR3 is 13 residues long. Trimming cost V 1 base and J 6 bases, with 8 bases left between them. The CDR3 loop reads CASSLVASDTQYF. CDR3 in DNA: TGTGCCAGCAGCTTAGTAGCATCTGATACGCAGTATTTT.

This clone was observed a handful of times. This same CDR3 is encoded by further DNA sequences in the sample. The chain links TRBV30 to TRBJ2-2, with unresolved D. V dropped 1 base and J dropped 0 bases, with 6 bases sitting between them. The CDR3 length is 14 residues. In germline, CDR1 is GTSNPN, CDR2 SVGIG (reference sequence). DNA for the CDR3: TGTGCCTGGAGTGGGACGGCGAACACCGGGGAGCTGTTTTTT. It is translated as CAWSGTANTGELFF. The complete variable domain, with remaining parts taken from reference TRBV30 and TRBJ2-2, reads SQTIHQWPATLVQPVGSPLSLECTVEGTSNPNLYWYRQAAGRGLQLLFYSVGIGQISSEVPQNLSASRPQDRQFILSSKKLLLSDSGFYLCAWSGTANTGELFFGEGSRLTVL.

This clone showed up just once. The gene calls are TRBV6-6 and TRBJ2-6; tentatively, D is TRBD2 (6 bases). This CDR3 region has 13 residues. The V gene lost 8 bases and the J gene lost 1 base, with 6 bases spanning the gap. Germline values: CDR1 MNHNY, CDR2 SVGAGI (reference sequence). The DNA for the CDR3 is TGTGCCAGCGGGGGGTCTGGGGCCAACGTCCTGACTTTC. This translates into CASGGSGANVLTF.

V gene TRBV25-1 combines with J gene TRBJ2-7; 12 nucleotides match TRBD1. V trimming: 4 bases; J trimming: 4 bases; junction bases outside the gene matches: 2. The CDR3 covers 14 residues. In germline, CDR1 is MGHDK, CDR2 SYGVNS. The CDR3, as DNA: TGTGCCAGCAGTGCGGGACAGGGGGCTTACGAGCAGTACTTC. Protein sequence: CASSAGQGAYEQYF.

J is TRBJ2-3 and V is TRBV6-6, with D perhaps TRBD1 (7 bases). Germline assignment: CDR1 MNHNY and CDR2 SVGAGI (reference sequence). This CDR3 comprises 14 residues. With 6 bases removed from V and 3 bases from J, the gap between germline ends came to 13 bases. The CDR3 spells CASSAGQSTDTQYF. CDR3 coding DNA: TGTGCCAGCAGCGCGGGACAGAGTACAGATACGCAGTATTTT.